This is a list of T cell receptor beta chains from one sample in a study of response to subunit inactivated influenza vaccine. TCRdb used MiXCR to reprocess the RT-PCR reads, holding one entry per CDR3 protein. The profile covers around 710,000 distinct CDR3 sequences, with 14% appearing a single time and around 7.3% taken by the ten largest. Specimen: PBMCs from blood, collected 14 to 15 days before vaccination. The receptor source for this set is a middle-aged man who received an inactivated influenza vaccine. CDR3s include the opening cysteine and the closing phenylalanine or tryptophan. D genes are given only for firm matches. Clone size is stated in some rows and not others, as once, few, many or a class when expanded.

J gene: TRBJ2-3
D gene: NA
V gene: TRBV20-1
clone size: NA
CDR3 protein: CSARGRGLGTDTQYF
CDR3 DNA: TGCAGTGCTAGGGGCAGGGGTTTGGGCACAGATACGCAGTATTTT

J gene: TRBJ1-3
D gene: NA
V gene: TRBV7-2
clone size: NA
CDR3 protein: CASSLIAGPSGNTIYF
CDR3 DNA: TGTGCCAGCAGCTTAATTGCGGGCCCCTCTGGAAACACCATATATTTT

J gene: TRBJ1-5
D gene: TRBD1
V gene: TRBV7-9
clone size: NA
CDR3 protein: CASATGQWEPQHF
CDR3 DNA: TGTGCCAGCGCGACAGGGCAATGGGAGCCCCAGCATTTT

J gene: TRBJ2-1
D gene: TRBD2
V gene: TRBV29-1
clone size: many
CDR3 protein: CSALPFTSGSYNEQFF
CDR3 DNA: TGCAGCGCCCTACCCTTCACTAGCGGGAGTTACAATGAGCAGTTCTTC

J gene: TRBJ2-1
D gene: TRBD2
V gene: TRBV27
clone size: many
CDR3 protein: CASSPGLAGGPLYNEQFF
CDR3 DNA: TGTGCCAGCAGTCCAGGACTAGCGGGAGGGCCTTTATACAATGAGCAGTTCTTC

J gene: TRBJ2-1
D gene: TRBD2
V gene: TRBV11-2
clone size: few
CDR3 protein: CASSFLRGGYSSYNEQFF
CDR3 DNA: TGTGCCAGCAGCTTTTTGCGGGGGGGTTATAGCTCCTACAATGAGCAGTTCTTC

J gene: TRBJ2-1
D gene: NA
V gene: TRBV27
clone size: NA
CDR3 protein: CASTTWGGEGEQFF
CDR3 DNA: TGTGCCAGCACTACCTGGGGAGGAGAGGGTGAGCAGTTCTTC

J gene: TRBJ2-5
D gene: NA
V gene: TRBV10-3
clone size: NA
CDR3 protein: CAISESSLLATQYF
CDR3 DNA: TGTGCCATCAGTGAATCCTCGCTTCTAGCGACCCAGTACTTC

J gene: TRBJ1-2
D gene: NA
V gene: TRBV4-2
clone size: few
CDR3 protein: CASSQDSGRDGYTF
CDR3 DNA: TGTGCCAGCAGCCAAGATTCGGGACGGGATGGCTACACCTTC

J gene: TRBJ2-3
D gene: TRBD1
V gene: TRBV6-4
clone size: few
CDR3 protein: CASSEGTGATDTQYF
CDR3 DNA: TGTGCCAGCAGTGAAGGGACAGGGGCAACAGATACGCAGTATTTT

J gene: TRBJ2-5
D gene: NA
V gene: TRBV11-2
clone size: few
CDR3 protein: CASSSQGQATQYF
CDR3 DNA: TGTGCCAGCAGCTCCCAGGGTCAGGCGACCCAGTACTTC

J gene: TRBJ1-4
D gene: NA
V gene: TRBV30
clone size: few
CDR3 protein: CAWSGDRKLFF
CDR3 DNA: TGTGCCTGGAGCGGGGACCGAAAACTGTTTTTT

J gene: TRBJ2-7
D gene: NA
V gene: TRBV5-1
clone size: few
CDR3 protein: CASSPALRDYEQYF
CDR3 DNA: TGCGCCAGCAGCCCGGCCCTTAGGGACTACGAGCAGTACTTC

J gene: TRBJ2-2
D gene: NA
V gene: TRBV9
clone size: few
CDR3 protein: CASSVRFGDGANTGELFF
CDR3 DNA: TGTGCCAGCAGCGTACGGTTCGGGGACGGCGCGAACACCGGGGAGCTGTTTTTT

J gene: TRBJ2-5
D gene: TRBD2
V gene: TRBV10-3
clone size: NA
CDR3 protein: CAISPGLERETQYF
CDR3 DNA: TGTGCCATCAGCCCGGGACTAGAGCGGGAGACCCAGTACTTC

J gene: TRBJ2-3
D gene: TRBD2
V gene: TRBV5-1
clone size: many
CDR3 protein: CASSDPSGSTDTQYF
CDR3 DNA: TGCGCCAGCAGTGATCCTAGCGGGAGCACAGATACGCAGTATTTT

J gene: TRBJ2-3
D gene: NA
V gene: TRBV11-3
clone size: NA
CDR3 protein: CASSLDNAGTQYF
CDR3 DNA: TGTGCCAGCAGCTTAGATAACGCGGGAACGCAGTATTTT

J gene: TRBJ1-1
D gene: NA
V gene: TRBV6-1
clone size: few
CDR3 protein: CASSVTTNTEAFF
CDR3 DNA: TGTGCCAGCAGTGTAACAACGAACACTGAAGCTTTCTTT

J gene: TRBJ2-1
D gene: TRBD2
V gene: TRBV7-7
clone size: few
CDR3 protein: CASSPAPRGDYNEQFF
CDR3 DNA: TGTGCCAGCAGCCCCGCCCCCCGGGGGGATTACAATGAGCAGTTCTTC

J gene: TRBJ1-2
D gene: TRBD1
V gene: TRBV9
clone size: NA
CDR3 protein: CASSVATGQGNYGYTF
CDR3 DNA: TGTGCCAGCAGCGTAGCTACGGGACAGGGGAACTATGGCTACACCTTC

J gene: TRBJ1-2
D gene: NA
V gene: TRBV2
clone size: few
CDR3 protein: CASSGLNYGYTF
CDR3 DNA: TGTGCCAGCAGTGGATTAAACTATGGCTACACCTTC